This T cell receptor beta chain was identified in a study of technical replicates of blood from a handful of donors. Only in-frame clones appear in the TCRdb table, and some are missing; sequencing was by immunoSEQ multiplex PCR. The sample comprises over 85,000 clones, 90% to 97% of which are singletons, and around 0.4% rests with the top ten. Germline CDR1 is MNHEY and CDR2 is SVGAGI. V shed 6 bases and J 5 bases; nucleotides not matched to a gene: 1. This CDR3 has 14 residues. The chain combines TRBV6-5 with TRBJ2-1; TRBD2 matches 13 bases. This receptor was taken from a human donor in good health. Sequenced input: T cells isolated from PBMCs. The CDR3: CASRGLAGNNEQFF. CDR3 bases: TGTGCCAGCAGGGGACTAGCGGGAAACAATGAGCAGTTCTTC.